This T cell receptor beta chain was profiled in a study of blood T cell repertoires in COVID-19. Study-wide context: Acute-phase and convalescent COVID-19 samples originated in the United States, Italy and Spain. T cells, B-cell-depleted T cells, or PBMCs provided the cDNA or gDNA that served as material.

Per germline, CDR1 SGHNT and CDR2 YYREEE (reference sequence). J gave up 2 bases and V 3 bases, and 7 bases lay outside the gene matches. This CDR3 region has 15 residues. Original processing methods: Estimation of nucleated cell counts relied on the amplification of reference gene primers. Clones were sequenced by immunoSEQ multiplex PCR, and TCRdb holds only the in-frame ones, with some missing. That table gives V, J and clone size, and the DNA gave D and trimming. The sample includes under 80,000 clones, about 90% of them seen just once. This sequence was found in a woman older than 75 with active COVID-19. Input material: peripheral blood. The chain employs TRBV5-4 and TRBJ2-7; 8 bases map to TRBD1. The CDR3 spells CASSSIDRGAYEQYF. CDR3 DNA sequence: TGTGCCAGCAGCTCGATTGACAGGGGAGCCTACGAGCAGTACTTC.